A selection of T cell receptor beta chains follows, all from one sample in a study of Ad26.COV2.S vaccination and SARS-CoV-2 variants. Method: immunoSEQ multiplex PCR; TCRdb's copy keeps in-frame clones and lacks some. This sample has 350,000 to 450,000 clones, with 92% found just once. Sequences were derived from peripheral blood, sampled in a trial of Ad26.COV2.S vaccine versus placebo. Source of these receptors: a person between 18 and 59 years old who received the Ad26.COV2.S COVID-19 vaccine or a placebo. The CDR3 runs from the conserved cysteine through the conserved F or W. The D gene is left open where the match is weak. Clone size appears in some rows only: once, few, many, or a class for an expanded clone.

v_gene	abundance	d_gene	j_gene	CDR3nt	CDR3aa
TRBV6-1	NA	TRBD1	TRBJ1-1	TGTGCCAGCAGGAGACAGGGGAGTTGGGAGACTGAAGCTTTCTTT	CASRRQGSWETEAFF
TRBV5-6	NA	NA	TRBJ1-5	TGTGCCAGCAGCTTGACTTATAGCAATCAGCCCCAGCATTTT	CASSLTYSNQPQHF
TRBV12-3/TRBV12-4	NA	NA	TRBJ1-4	TGTGCCAGCAGCGGCAAGGAAAAACTGTTTTTT	CASSGKEKLFF
TRBV11-2	NA	NA	TRBJ1-3	TGTGCCAGCAGTCGCCGCTTCGCCCAACGGGGTTCTGGAAACACCATATATTTT	CASSRRFAQRGSGNTIYF
TRBV11-2	NA	NA	TRBJ2-1	TGTGCCAGCAGCAAGACAGCTGAGCAGTTCTTC	CASSKTAEQFF
TRBV15	NA	NA	TRBJ2-3	TGTGCCACCAGCAAAATTTCTAACACCCTAGGGGCAGATACGCAGTATTTT	CATSKISNTLGADTQYF
TRBV20-1	once	NA	TRBJ1-2	TGCAGTGCTAGTGGGGTTTCCCCGCTGTTCCTCGATGGCTACACCTTC	CSASGVSPLFLDGYTF
TRBV6-2/TRBV6-3	NA	NA	TRBJ1-2	TGTGCCAGCAGCCGAATCAAAGCCGCTAGCTATGGCTACACCTTC	CASSRIKAASYGYTF
TRBV5-6	NA	TRBD1	TRBJ1-1	TGTGCCAGCAGCCTGCGGGGTCAGGGGGCCGTGAACACTGAAGCTTTCTTT	CASSLRGQGAVNTEAFF
TRBV5-1	NA	NA	TRBJ1-1	TGCGCCAGCAGCTGGGGGGATGGGAACACTGAAGCTTTCTTT	CASSWGDGNTEAFF
TRBV7-2	NA	NA	TRBJ1-2	TGTGCCAGCAGCTTACGAGGGGCGGACTATGGCTACACCTTC	CASSLRGADYGYTF
TRBV30	NA	NA	TRBJ1-2	TGTGCCTGGAGTGACTACCAGGGGTGGTATGGCTACACCTTC	CAWSDYQGWYGYTF
TRBV5-6	NA	NA	TRBJ1-1	TGTGCCAGCAGCGTATGGGGGGTCGGCACTGAAGCTTTCTTT	CASSVWGVGTEAFF
TRBV28	NA	NA	TRBJ1-6	TGTGCCAGCAGTAGTACTGATAATTCACCCCTCCACTTT	CASSSTDNSPLHF
TRBV3-1/TRBV3-2	NA	NA	TRBJ2-5	TGTGCCAGCAGCCAAGTACTGGGGCCAGAGACCCAGTACTTC	CASSQVLGPETQYF
TRBV15	NA	NA	TRBJ1-4	TGTGCCACCAGCACCTACTTCAGCTCCTCTGGTGAAAAACTGTTTTTT	CATSTYFSSSGEKLFF
TRBV19	NA	NA	TRBJ2-7	TGTGCCAGTAGTACGGGGAGATCCTACGAGCAGTACTTC	CASSTGRSYEQYF
TRBV4-3	NA	TRBD2	TRBJ2-7	TGCGCCAGCAGCCAAGATACGGGAGGGTCGGCCTACGAGCAGTACTTC	CASSQDTGGSAYEQYF
TRBV2	NA	NA	TRBJ2-1	TGTGCCAGCAGATACCTAGGACGGAACAATGAGCAGTTCTTC	CASRYLGRNNEQFF
TRBV27	NA	TRBD1	TRBJ1-1	TGTGCCAGCAGTCCCGACAGGGGGTGGGGGGACACTGAAGCTTTCTTT	CASSPDRGWGDTEAFF
TRBV5-1	NA	NA	TRBJ2-7	TGCGCCAGCAGCTTGGGAATGCGGGAGCAGTACTTC	CASSLGMREQYF
TRBV5-1	NA	NA	TRBJ2-3	TGCGCCAGCAGCTTGGGACAGACTAGCACAGATACGCAGTATTTT	CASSLGQTSTDTQYF
TRBV6-2/TRBV6-3	NA	NA	TRBJ2-7	TGTGCCAGCAACCCAGGTGGGGGGCCATACTACGAGCAGTACTTC	CASNPGGGPYYEQYF
TRBV6-5	NA	TRBD1	TRBJ1-2	TGTGCCAGCAGAGGAGGGACAGGCCTATGGAGCTACACCTTC	CASRGGTGLWSYTF
TRBV19	NA	TRBD2	TRBJ2-2	TGTGCCAGTAGTCCGGGACTAGCGCACCCCACCGGGGAGCTGTTTTTT	CASSPGLAHPTGELFF
TRBV5-4	NA	TRBD2	TRBJ2-5	TGTGCCAGCAGCTTGACTAGCGGGTACCAAGAGACCCAGTACTTC	CASSLTSGYQETQYF
TRBV7-2	once	TRBD2	TRBJ2-3	TGTGCCAGCAGCCCACCGGGACTAGCAGCCAACACAGATACGCAGTATTTT	CASSPPGLAANTDTQYF
TRBV19	NA	NA	TRBJ2-1	TGTGCCAGTAGTATAGACCGGGACACAAAACACAATGAGCAGTTCTTC	CASSIDRDTKHNEQFF
TRBV19	NA	TRBD1	TRBJ1-2	TGTGCCAGTAGTTCAGGGGGAGACGGCTACACCTTC	CASSSGGDGYTF
TRBV6-2/TRBV6-3	NA	TRBD2	TRBJ2-2	TGTGCCAGCAGCCCCGGGGGGAAGGGTACCGGGGAGCTGTTTTTT	CASSPGGKGTGELFF
TRBV4-3	NA	TRBD1	TRBJ2-5	TGCGCCAGCAGCCAAGATCCCCAGGGGGTGTTGGGGTTTGAAGAGACCCAGTACTTC	CASSQDPQGVLGFEETQYF
TRBV19	NA	NA	TRBJ2-1	TGTGCCAGTAGCCCCGGTGTCCGTGAGCAGTTCTTC	CASSPGVREQFF